This T cell receptor beta chain was sequenced for a study of T cell responses to AZD1222 COVID-19 vaccine (dated by TCRdb to the early 2020s). Background on the whole study: AZD1222 recipients whose second dose came at about 4 weeks and those whose second dose came at about 12 weeks were combined into one group, since spike-specific TCR depth and breadth did not differ between the two schedules. A total of just over 230 trial participants underwent TCR sequencing, of whom about 210 had received two doses of AZD1222 and some 25 had received two doses of the MenACWY control vaccine. Enrollment into the trials was organized by age into subgroups of 18-55, 56-69 and 70-plus years, and those subgroups contained about 160, 30 and 59 TCR-sequenced participants, respectively. What the work shows at the level of the full study, not this receptor alone: Participants were mostly white British, with more females than males. The authors suggested clonal diversity may have been underestimated. After two AZD1222 doses, spike-specific TCR breadth and depth were significantly higher than at day 0 and than in MenACWY recipients. The whole spike protein was spanned by vaccine-associated CD4 TCRs, and dominant responses were seen in regions 160-218 and 743-854. The 56-69-year group was small, and its depth increase did not reach significance, likely because of low power. Because no samples from the day 14 peak response were available, repertoires could be characterized only after the peak T cell response. Nearly half of unique spike-specific TCRs reportedly recognized epitopes outside regions mutated in the B.1.351 and B.1.1.7 variants. Conclusions about previously exposed vaccinees are limited, since just a handful of AZD1222 recipients were seropositive for SARS-CoV-2 at baseline.

The CDR3 regions of human TCRbeta chains were analyzed by immunosequencing. The paper's data handling went like this. Repertoire TCRs were matched against a reference library of SARS-CoV-2-specific TCRs generated with the MIRA antigen-specificity platform. Breadth was defined as the fraction of unique TCRs that were SARS-CoV-2-associated. Depth was defined as the fraction of total T cells that were SARS-CoV-2-associated. Using the MIRA data, each spike-specific TCR was assigned both to the spike region to which the TCR was reactive and to a CD4 or CD8 class. Log10-transformed breadth and depth values were compared by one-way ANOVA with Sidak's multiple comparisons tests. TCRdb provides this immuneACCESS table in a form limited to in-frame rearrangements. Some clones are lacking; in checked studies, under half of them reflect an unresolved V gene, and why the rest are absent is not known. That table gives V, J and clone size, and the DNA gave D and trimming. The sample table shows about 83,000 clones, and roughly nine tenths are seen once. The ten top clones hold approximately 30% of the sample.

In light of the paper, this sample's time point label describes: baseline before first vaccination. Vaccinee samples came from UK trials COV001 and COV002, including a single-blind randomized controlled phase 2/3 trial of AZD1222 (ChAdOx1 nCoV-19) in healthy adults. Trial participant PBMC samples were collected at day 0 and day 28 after the second dose for TCRbeta chain sequencing. A word on this clone: Its antigen is currently not known. No much larger clone exists at a distance of one base, and base qualities are not known.

The CDR3 spans 17 residues, from the cysteine through the phenylalanine. Only CDR3 DNA is held: 51 bases, read in frame from base 1. A distance of 25 bases separates the germline ends of V and J, which lose 6 bases and 5 bases respectively. Per the germline V gene (reference sequence), MNHEY is the CDR1 and SMNVEV is the CDR2. This TCR was sampled from an adult in good health. The sequence links TRBV27 to TRBJ1-1; possibly the D gene is TRBD1, per 5 matching bases. This sample comprised peripheral blood, obtained on day 0 of AZD1222 vaccination. CDR3 protein: CASSPRLGTSDQTEAFF. Here is the DNA: TGTGCCAGCAGCCCCCGTCTCGGGACGTCCGACCAAACTGAAGCTTTCTTT.